These T cell receptor beta chains were read from a single sample in a study of T cell responses to AZD1222 COVID-19 vaccine. Method: immunoSEQ multiplex PCR; TCRdb's copy keeps in-frame clones and lacks some. The data hold about 210,000 clones, with around 94% observed a single time. Sequencing used peripheral blood, obtained 28 days after the second dose of the MenACWY control vaccine. The receptors were sampled from an adult who received the MenACWY meningococcal vaccine as a control. Both conserved end residues are part of each CDR3. D genes are given only for firm matches. Clone size is stated in some rows and not others, as once, few, many or a class when expanded.

-,once,TRBV24-1,TRBJ1-5,TGTGCCACCAGTGAAACGGATGGCCAGCCCCAGCATTTT,CATSETDGQPQHF
-,-,TRBV5-1,TRBJ2-3,TGCGCCAGCAGCCCCAGGGGGGGAGATACGCAGTATTTT,CASSPRGGDTQYF
TRBD1,-,TRBV27,TRBJ1-5,TGTGCCAGCAGTTGGGGACAGGGGGCTTCTCAGCCCCAGCATTTT,CASSWGQGASQPQHF
TRBD2,-,TRBV30,TRBJ2-3,TGTGCCTGGAGCAGGGGACTAGCGGCAGATACGCAGTATTTT,CAWSRGLAADTQYF
-,-,TRBV6-2/TRBV6-3,TRBJ2-2,TGTGCCAGCAGTTACTCGTATCCAGGGAACACCGGGGAGCTGTTTTTT,CASSYSYPGNTGELFF
-,-,TRBV7-2,TRBJ2-5,TGTGCCAGCAGCATTGGGGAGACCCAGTACTTC,CASSIGETQYF
TRBD1,once,TRBV9,TRBJ1-1,TGTGCCAGCAGCCAAACGGGACAGGGAGGGACTGAAGCTTTCTTT,CASSQTGQGGTEAFF
-,-,TRBV9,TRBJ2-3,TGTGCCAGCAGCGTGGAAACACGCACAGATACGCAGTATTTT,CASSVETRTDTQYF
TRBD2,once,TRBV27,TRBJ2-2,TGTGCCAGCAGTCTCCACCTTAGCGGGGGGGCCAACACCGGGGAGCTGTTTTTT,CASSLHLSGGANTGELFF
-,once,TRBV19,TRBJ2-7,TGTGCCAGTACCCCGGCGGATGGGGCATTCAACGAGCAGTACTTC,CASTPADGAFNEQYF
TRBD2,-,TRBV3-1/TRBV3-2,TRBJ2-7,TGTGCCAGCAGCCCCCAACCGGGGGGGAGGTCGAGCGAGCAGTACTTC,CASSPQPGGRSSEQYF
TRBD1,-,TRBV19,TRBJ1-1,TGTGCCAGTAGTCCCAGACAGGGAATGAACACTGAAGCTTTCTTT,CASSPRQGMNTEAFF
TRBD1,-,TRBV7-3,TRBJ2-1,TGTGCCAGCAGCTTAACAGGACAGGGGAGATTTAGTAATGAGCAGTTCTTC,CASSLTGQGRFSNEQFF
-,-,TRBV6-5,TRBJ1-1,TGTGCCAGCAGTTACTCAACGGGGACAGAAGCTTTCTTT,CASSYSTGTEAFF
-,-,TRBV27,TRBJ1-1,TGTGCCAGCAGTTTTCGGGGCGGGAACACTGAAGCTTTCTTT,CASSFRGGNTEAFF
TRBD1,-,TRBV3-1/TRBV3-2,TRBJ2-7,TGTGCCAGCAGCCCTACCGGGACAGGGCTCCACGAGCAGTACTTC,CASSPTGTGLHEQYF
-,once,TRBV5-8,TRBJ2-3,TGTGCCAGCAGCTTGTTACTAGATACGCAGTATTTT,CASSLLLDTQYF
TRBD2,-,TRBV5-1,TRBJ2-7,TGCGCCAGCAGCTTGCGCGGGGGTTACGAGCAGTACTTC,CASSLRGGYEQYF
TRBD2,-,TRBV28,TRBJ2-7,TGTGCCAGCACTTCGACTTACGCGGGGGGTACGTACGAGCAGTACTTC,CASTSTYAGGTYEQYF
TRBD2,-,TRBV24-1,TRBJ2-7,TGTGCCACCAGTGAATCTAGCGGGAGGGCCTACGAGCAGTACTTC,CATSESSGRAYEQYF